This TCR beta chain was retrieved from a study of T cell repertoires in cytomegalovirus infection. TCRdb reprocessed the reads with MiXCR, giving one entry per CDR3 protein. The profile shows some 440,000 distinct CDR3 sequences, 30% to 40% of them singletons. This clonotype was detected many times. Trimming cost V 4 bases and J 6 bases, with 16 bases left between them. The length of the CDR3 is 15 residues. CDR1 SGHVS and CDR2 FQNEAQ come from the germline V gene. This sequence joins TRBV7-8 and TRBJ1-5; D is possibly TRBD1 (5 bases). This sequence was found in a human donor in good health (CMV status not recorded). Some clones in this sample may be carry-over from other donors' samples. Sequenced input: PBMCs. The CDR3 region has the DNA TGTGCCAGCAGCTCAGTGAGGGGCGGTGGTCAGCCCCAGCATTTT. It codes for CASSSVRGGGQPQHF.